Each of the 22 T cell receptor beta chains below was sequenced from the same sample in a study of vaccination and CD4 T cells after COVID-19. Treatment given: approximately 9-day PBMC culture with coronavirus spike peptide pools or control peptides (ViraFEST assay). These receptors lack a known antigen. Sequenced with the Oncomine TCR Beta short-read assay was DNA taken from cultured CD4+ T cells. TCRdb used MiXCR to reprocess the PCR reads, holding one entry per CDR3 protein. Here the sample spans roughly 14,000 distinct CDR3 sequences, 29% being singletons. Material: CD4+ T cells from blood, cultured in vitro, obtained before SARS-CoV-2 vaccination. The receptor source for this set is a human donor who received a COVID-19 vaccine.

The chain joins TRBV20-1 to TRBJ1-2; D gene unclear. CDR1 and CDR2 (germline): DFQATT, SNEGSKA (reference sequence). This CDR3 contains 13 residues. Trimming cost V 6 bases and J 1 base, with 12 bases left between them. CDR3 residues: CSAVPRGNYGYTF. DNA for the CDR3: TGCAGTGCGGTCCCTCGGGGTAACTATGGCTACACCTTC.

V and J are TRBV19 and TRBJ1-1; D perhaps matches TRBD1 (5 bases). This CDR3 has 13 residues. Trimming cost V 3 bases and J 7 bases, with 12 bases left between them. CDR1 is LNHDA and CDR2 is SQIVND in the germline V gene (reference sequence). The CDR3 spells CASSIQGGGEAFF. For the CDR3, the DNA is TGTGCCAGTAGTATCCAGGGTGGGGGTGAAGCTTTCTTT.

This clonotype was detected a few times. This rearrangement joins TRBV6-1 to TRBJ2-5; D may be TRBD1 or TRBD2 (6 bases each). CDR3 length: 15 amino acids. Trimming took off 7 bases at V and 2 bases at J, with 17 bases between the two ends. The germline V gene encodes CDR1 MNHNS and CDR2 SASEGT. The CDR3 DNA reads TGTGCCAGCACCAGAACAGGGACTTTTCAAGAGACCCAGTACTTC. This gives the protein CASTRTGTFQETQYF.

In its sample, this clonotype was seen a few times. The rearrangement links TRBV2 to TRBJ1-3; D possibly corresponds to TRBD1 (6 bases). CDR3 length equals 14 residues. V gave up 7 bases and J gave up 0 bases, with 10 bases separating them. Germline V gene lookup returns CDR1 SNHLY and CDR2 FYNNEI. The CDR3 bases are TGTGCCAGCATCCCAGGGGACTCTGGAAACACCATATATTTT. This translates into CASIPGDSGNTIYF.

The sample holds a few counts of this clonotype. The chain recombines TRBV19 with TRBJ1-2; TRBD1 might be the D (5 bases). The CDR3 loop spans 14 amino acids. The V and J ends lost 3 bases and 7 bases respectively, with 15 bases between them. Germline lookup yields CDR1 LNHDA and CDR2 SQIVND (reference sequence). The CDR3 protein is CASSMEAGTRGYTF. CDR3 DNA: TGTGCCAGTAGTATGGAAGCGGGGACTCGTGGCTACACCTTC.

This clonotype was seen only a few times. The CDR3 DNA reads TGCAGTGCTTTCATCGGGACAGGGGACACTGAAGCTTTCTTT. Translation: CSAFIGTGDTEAFF. The V call is TRBV20-1, the J call TRBJ1-1; 10 bases are a match to TRBD1. The CDR3 is 14 amino acids. Germline CDR1 reads DFQATT; CDR2 reads SNEGSKA (reference sequence). The V gene end was trimmed by 5 bases and the J gene end by 3 bases; junction bases not matched to a gene: 6.

Note on this clonotype: A much more abundant neighbour one base away suggests this may be a read error. The gene calls are TRBV11-3 and TRBJ2-5; a weak D match, TRBD2 (6 bases). Germline V gene lookup returns CDR1 SGHNT and CDR2 YENEEA. The CDR3 covers 13 residues. The CDR3 sequence is CAGSLGGAETQYF. As DNA, the CDR3 is TGTGCCGGCAGCTTGGGGGGTGCAGAGACCCAGTACTTC. The complete variable domain, with remaining parts taken from reference TRBV11-3 and TRBJ2-5, reads EAGVVQSPRYKIIEKKQPVAFWCNPISGHNTLYWYLQNLGQGPELLIRYENEEAVDDSQLPKDRFSAERLKGVDSTLKIQPAELGDSAVYLCAGSLGGAETQYFGPGTRLLVL.

J is TRBJ1-1 and V is TRBV5-5; no clear D. With 4 bases removed from V and 1 base from J, the gap between germline ends came to 8 bases. CDR1 SGHKS and CDR2 YYEKEE come from the germline V gene (reference sequence). CDR3 length equals 13 residues. This chain's CDR3 is CASSPDGNTEAFF. CDR3 nucleotide sequence: TGTGCCAGCAGCCCGGACGGGAACACTGAAGCTTTCTTT. Together with reference TRBV5-5 and TRBJ1-1, the CDR3 gives the full variable domain: DAGVTQSPTHLIKTRGQQVTLRCSPISGHKSVSWYQQVLGQGPQFIFQYYEKEERGRGNFPDRFSARQFPNYSSELNVNALLLGDSALYLCASSPDGNTEAFFGQGTRLTVV.

V gene TRBV7-2 combines with J gene TRBJ2-7, with 8 bases aligning to TRBD2. The CDR3 length is 16 residues. Per germline, CDR1 SGHTA and CDR2 FQGNSA. The ends lost 3 bases at V and 6 bases at J; junction bases unmatched: 13. The CDR3 reads CASSLWLRGGYGEQYF. As DNA, the CDR3 is TGTGCCAGCAGCTTGTGGCTTCGGGGGGGCTATGGCGAGCAGTACTTC. Looking up the rest from reference TRBV7-2 and TRBJ2-7 gives the full variable domain: GAGVSQSPSNKVTEKGKDVELRCDPISGHTALYWYRQSLGQGLEFLIYFQGNSAPDKSGLPSDRFSAERTGGSVSTLTIQRTQQEDSAVYLCASSLWLRGGYGEQYFGPGTRLTVT.

The chain recombines TRBV5-1 with TRBJ1-2, with TRBD1 matching 9 bases. Losses at the gene ends were 3 bases for V and 6 bases for J; bases not matched to a gene: 9. The V gene's germline CDR1 is SGHRS and CDR2 YFSETQ. This CDR3 comprises 15 residues. CDR3 sequence: CASSSLGTGSNGYTF. The CDR3 DNA follows: TGCGCCAGCAGCTCCCTCGGGACAGGGTCGAATGGCTACACCTTC.

The chain combines TRBV28 with TRBJ1-2; D gene uncertain. CDR3 length: 15 residues. V lost 3 bases, J lost 1 base, and 12 bases lay in between. Germline assignment: CDR1 MDHEN and CDR2 SYDVKM. CDR3 in DNA: TGTGCCAGCAGTTTCTGGCCAGTCAGTAACTATGGCTACACCTTC. Protein: CASSFWPVSNYGYTF.

This clonotype is labeled medium-sized (0.01 to 0.1%). The gene calls are TRBV10-3 and TRBJ2-1; TRBD1 aligns across 8 bases. The germline V gene has CDR1 ENHRY and CDR2 SYGVKD. This CDR3 is built from 12 residues. V lost 10 bases and J lost 8; bases outside the gene matches: 7. The CDR3 region is CATVDRGYEQFF. The CDR3 coding sequence is TGTGCCACCGTAGACAGGGGCTATGAGCAGTTCTTC.

This clonotype was seen only a few times. The chain links TRBV7-6 to TRBJ1-1, with 8 nucleotides matching TRBD1. CDR3 length: 15 amino acids. V dropped 5 bases and J dropped 2; count of bases not matched to a gene: 7. Per germline, CDR1 SGHVS and CDR2 FNYEAQ. The CDR3 coding sequence is TGTGCCAGCAGCGACTCCGGGACAGGCAACACTGAAGCTTTCTTT. This codes for CASSDSGTGNTEAFF.

This clonotype occurred a few times. The rearrangement links TRBV20-1 to TRBJ2-7; D remains unclear. CDR1 and CDR2 from the germline V gene are DFQATT and SNEGSKA (reference sequence). The CDR3 totals 12 residues. The V and J ends lost 3 bases and 2 bases respectively, with 8 bases between them. The CDR3 region is CSASPTAYEQYF. The CDR3 DNA is TGCAGTGCTAGCCCCACCGCCTACGAGCAGTACTTC.

This chain connects TRBV12-5 to TRBJ2-5; D might be TRBD1 or TRBD2, each matching 5 bases. Trimming cost V 2 bases and J 4 bases, with 23 bases left between them. The CDR3 loop spans 18 amino acids. CDR1 LGHNT and CDR2 FRNRAP come from the germline V gene. CDR3 sequence: CASGLIRDGVVRGETQYF. The DNA for the CDR3 is TGTGCTAGTGGTTTGATTCGGGACGGGGTAGTAAGAGGAGAGACCCAGTACTTC.

V and J are TRBV6-1 and TRBJ1-4; D may be TRBD1 (6 bases). The V gene lost 4 bases and the J gene lost 0 bases, with 9 bases spanning the gap. Germline loops: CDR1 MNHNS, CDR2 SASEGT. The CDR3 runs 15 residues. The CDR3 sequence is CASSVRGATNEKLFF. CDR3 coding DNA: TGTGCCAGCAGTGTCAGGGGTGCAACTAATGAAAAACTGTTTTTT.

The DNA for the CDR3 is TGTGCCAGCTCACCACCAGGGACGTACGAGCAGTACTTC. Translation: CASSPPGTYEQYF. The J gene is TRBJ2-7, the V gene TRBV18; D could derive from TRBD1 or TRBD2 (5 bases each). V was shortened by 0 bases and J by 4 bases, with 7 bases between the two germline ends. Germline V CDR1 and CDR2: KGHSH, LQKENI. There are 13 residues in the CDR3. Complete variable domain (other parts from reference TRBV18 and TRBJ2-7): NAGVMQNPRHLVRRRGQEARLRCSPMKGHSHVYWYRQLPEEGLKFMVYLQKENIIDESGMPKERFSAEFPKEGPSILRIQQVVRGDSAAYFCASSPPGTYEQYFGPGTRLTVT.

This clonotype was counted between two and nine times. The V call is TRBV29-1, the J call TRBJ1-2; weak D call: TRBD1 (5 bases). Trimming stripped 4 bases from V and 0 bases from J, with 15 bases between. Looked up from germline, CDR1 is SQVTM and CDR2 is ANQGSEA. The CDR3 covers 15 residues. The CDR3 protein is CSVGTGEPTNYGYTF. DNA for the CDR3: TGCAGCGTTGGTACAGGCGAACCCACTAACTATGGCTACACCTTC.

This sequence joins TRBV28 and TRBJ2-1, with D possibly being TRBD2 (5 bases). In germline, CDR1 is MDHEN, CDR2 SYDVKM. V was pared by 7 bases and J by 3 bases, with 10 bases between. The CDR3 length is 13 residues. The CDR3 DNA sequence: TGTGCCAGCAAGCTAGCCTTCTACAATGAGCAGTTCTTC. This encodes CASKLAFYNEQFF.

The V gene is TRBV20-1, the J gene TRBJ2-7; tentative D call: TRBD2 (6 bases). Germline loops: CDR1 DFQATT, CDR2 SNEGSKA (reference sequence). This CDR3 is 14 amino acids long. V was shortened by 6 bases and J by 0 bases, with 15 bases between the two germline ends. CDR3 sequence (DNA): TGCAGTGCAAATCGGGACTCCACCTCCTACGAGCAGTACTTC. Its protein product is CSANRDSTSYEQYF.

The chain employs TRBV6-1 and TRBJ2-7; D not resolved. The germline V gene has CDR1 MNHNS and CDR2 SASEGT. The length of the CDR3 is 15 residues. Trimming removed 6 bases from V and 9 bases from J, with 24 bases in between. The CDR3 protein is CASSYIPDGPLGQYF. Here the CDR3 DNA reads TGTGCCAGCAGCTATATCCCCGACGGTCCCCTGGGGCAGTACTTC.

J is TRBJ1-3 and V is TRBV6-1, with D possibly TRBD1 on 6 matching bases. CDR3 size: 16 residues. CDR1 MNHNS and CDR2 SASEGT come from the germline V gene. The V end lost 6 bases, the J end lost 4 bases, and 19 bases lay between the germline ends. The CDR3 DNA follows: TGTGCCAGCAGGGTCCATTACGGGGGCTTGGGAAACACCATATATTTT. Translated, it gives CASRVHYGGLGNTIYF.